This entry is about one T cell receptor (beta chain). This sample was included in a study of blood T cell repertoires in COVID-19. Whole-study context: Donors in the United States, Italy and Spain gave samples during acute or convalescent COVID-19. Nucleic acid was either cDNA or gDNA, and it came from T cells, B-cell-depleted T cells, or PBMCs.

The CDR3 extends over 15 amino acids. Unmatched junction bases numbered 7, after V lost 4 bases and J lost 7 bases. The germline V gene has CDR1 PRHDT and CDR2 FYEKMQ (reference sequence). In the authors' workflow: Reference gene primer amplification yielded estimated nucleated cell counts. Measured with immunoSEQ multiplex PCR; TCRdb has only the in-frame clones, and not every one. V and J calls and clone size are those listed in that table; D and trimming were worked out from the DNA. This sample carries 30,000 to 40,000 clones, about 85% of them seen once, and the ten largest clones take 44%. The sequenced material came from peripheral blood. The V and J genes are TRBV13 and TRBJ1-6, with 7 bases matching TRBD1. The sequence was collected from a man between 60 and 70 years old with active or convalescent COVID-19. DNA for the CDR3: TGTGCCAGCAGCTCGACAGGGAGTGGAAATTCACCCCTCCACTTT. Its translation is CASSSTGSGNSPLHF.